This TCR beta chain was profiled in a study of CD8 T cells in ankylosing spondylitis. About this clonotype itself: Its antigen remains unidentified.

The CDR3 is 11 residues long. With V trimmed by 6 bases and J by 7 bases, 2 bases remained unmatched. Germline V gene data show CDR1 as SQVTM and CDR2 as ANQGSEA. Study conclusions and caveats: Matched ankylosing spondylitis synovial fluid reportedly showed significant enrichment of disease-linked clones.

Making use of molecular barcodes, quantitative 5'-RACE generated TCR beta libraries. TCRdb used MiXCR to reprocess the 5' RACE reads, holding one entry per CDR3 protein. The sample holds hundreds of thousands of distinct CDR3 sequences, 30% to 35% seen once. This clonotype was sampled from a male donor with ankylosing spondylitis or in good health (not recorded which). The chain employs TRBV29-1 and TRBJ2-1; 8 nucleotides align to TRBD1. The sample consisted of blood, either unsorted or a sorted T cell fraction (not recorded which). This chain's CDR3 is CSVHRGNEQFF. DNA of the CDR3: TGCAGCGTCCACAGGGGGAATGAGCAGTTCTTC.